A single sample gave rise to the 7 T cell receptor beta chains below, sequenced in a study of radiotherapy plus CTLA-4 blockade in lung cancer. The method was immunoSEQ multiplex PCR; TCRdb's version includes in-frame clones alone and lacks a portion of them. Of about 19,000 clones listed, roughly 82% are singletons. The sequenced sample was peripheral blood, obtained from a patient treated with radiotherapy plus ipilimumab. These receptors were taken from a human donor with non-small cell lung cancer whose response to radiotherapy plus ipilimumab could not be evaluated.

This clone was seen only once. This chain links TRBV7-2 with TRBJ1-3, with 7 bases aligning to TRBD1. CDR1 SGHTA and CDR2 FQGNSA come from the germline V gene. The CDR3 has 15 amino acids. With 5 bases clipped from V and 0 bases from J, the junction kept 4 bases outside the gene matches. The CDR3 region has the DNA TGTGCCAGCAGCCAGGGGGAGAGCTCTGGAAACACCATATATTTT. The encoded protein is CASSQGESSGNTIYF.

The chain is built from TRBV9 and TRBJ2-1, with D maybe TRBD1 (6 bases). CDR1 and CDR2 from the germline V gene are SGDLS and YYNGEE. The V and J ends lost 0 bases and 10 bases respectively, with 11 bases between them. The CDR3 sequence is 13 residues long. The CDR3 region is CASSVAPGTEQFF. CDR3 coding DNA: TGTGCCAGCAGCGTAGCGCCGGGGACAGAGCAGTTCTTC.

V is TRBV7-3 and J is TRBJ2-1; 9 positions match TRBD2. This CDR3 spans 15 amino acids. Germline CDR1 SGHTA, CDR2 FQGTGA. V dropped 6 bases and J dropped 4; count of bases not matched to a gene: 7. The CDR3 loop reads CASSITSGQYNEQFF. The CDR3 coding sequence is TGTGCCAGCAGTATTACTAGCGGGCAATACAATGAGCAGTTCTTC.

Turning to this clone: The junction differs from germline at one of its ends, possibly a read error. The chain employs TRBV12-5 and TRBJ2-3; 13 bases line up with TRBD2. Germline values: CDR1 LGHNT, CDR2 FRNRAP. The length of the CDR3 is 15 residues. CDR3 region: CASARTSGGTGTQYF. Written as DNA, the CDR3 is TGTGCTAGTGCCCGGACTAGCGGGGGCACAGGTACGCAGTATTTT.

V gene TRBV6-4 combines with J gene TRBJ2-7; 10 bases agree with TRBD2. Germline lookup yields CDR1 MRHNA and CDR2 SNTAGT. The CDR3 sequence is 14 residues long. J lost 0 bases, V lost 8 bases, and 4 bases had no gene match. The CDR3 protein is CASATSGNSYEQYF. CDR3 in DNA: TGTGCCAGCGCTACTAGCGGGAACTCCTACGAGCAGTACTTC.

V and J are TRBV25-1 and TRBJ2-7; D is unclear. The CDR3 consists of 14 residues. The V gene's germline CDR1 is MGHDK and CDR2 SYGVNS. Trimming removed 2 bases from V and 1 base from J, with 9 bases in between. CDR3 in amino acids: CASSEISRSYEQYF. In DNA form, the CDR3 reads TGTGCCAGCAGTGAAATTTCGAGATCCTACGAGCAGTACTTC.

The DNA for the CDR3 is TGTGCCAGCAGCTTACACCGGGACAGAGGTTATGGCTACACCTTC. The encoded protein is CASSLHRDRGYGYTF. The rearrangement joins TRBV7-3 to TRBJ1-2; 7 bases line up with TRBD1. Germline V lookup: CDR1 SGHTA, CDR2 FQGTGA. The J segment lost 5 bases and the V segment lost 2 bases, leaving 8 bases of the junction unmatched. The CDR3 is made up of 15 amino acids.